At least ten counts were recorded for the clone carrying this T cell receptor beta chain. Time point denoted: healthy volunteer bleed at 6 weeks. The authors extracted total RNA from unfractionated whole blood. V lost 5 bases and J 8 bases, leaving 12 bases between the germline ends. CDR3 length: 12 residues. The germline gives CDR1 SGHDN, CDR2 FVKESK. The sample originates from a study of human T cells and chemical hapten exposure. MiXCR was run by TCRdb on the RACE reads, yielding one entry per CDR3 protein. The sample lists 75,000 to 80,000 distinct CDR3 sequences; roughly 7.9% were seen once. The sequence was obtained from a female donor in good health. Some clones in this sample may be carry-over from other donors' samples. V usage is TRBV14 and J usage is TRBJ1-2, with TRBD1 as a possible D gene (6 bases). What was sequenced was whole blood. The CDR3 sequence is CASSFPGAGYTF. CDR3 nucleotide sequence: TGTGCCAGCAGCTTCCCAGGGGCGGGCTACACCTTC.